This T cell receptor beta chain was captured by sequencing in a study of regulatory T cells in long-lasting Graves disease. This clonotype was observed at least ten times. Regarding time point: newly diagnosed GD, antithyroid drugs for less than 3 months. PBMC RNA served as the TCR library source. The germline CDR1 and CDR2 sequences are MNHNS and SASEGT. This CDR3 region has 15 residues. V was clipped by 6 bases and J by 0 bases, with 12 bases between them. Libraries of TCR beta came from iRepertoire HTBI primers plus Arm-PCR of CDR3 regions. TCRdb re-called the multiplex PCR reads through MiXCR, storing one row per CDR3 protein. The sample lists 300,000 to 400,000 distinct CDR3 sequences; around 17% were seen once. The same data also went into a second study, on T cells in Graves' hyperthyroidism and ophthalmopathy.

Source: peripheral blood mononuclear cells (PBMCs), taken at new diagnosis, from a patient treated with antithyroid drugs. J is TRBJ1-5 and V is TRBV6-1, with D tentatively TRBD1 (6 bases). The sequence came from a man aged 35 to 55 with Graves disease. The CDR3 DNA reads as TGTGCCAGCAGGCCCTACAGGGATAGCAATCAGCCCCAGCATTTT. Translation: CASRPYRDSNQPQHF.